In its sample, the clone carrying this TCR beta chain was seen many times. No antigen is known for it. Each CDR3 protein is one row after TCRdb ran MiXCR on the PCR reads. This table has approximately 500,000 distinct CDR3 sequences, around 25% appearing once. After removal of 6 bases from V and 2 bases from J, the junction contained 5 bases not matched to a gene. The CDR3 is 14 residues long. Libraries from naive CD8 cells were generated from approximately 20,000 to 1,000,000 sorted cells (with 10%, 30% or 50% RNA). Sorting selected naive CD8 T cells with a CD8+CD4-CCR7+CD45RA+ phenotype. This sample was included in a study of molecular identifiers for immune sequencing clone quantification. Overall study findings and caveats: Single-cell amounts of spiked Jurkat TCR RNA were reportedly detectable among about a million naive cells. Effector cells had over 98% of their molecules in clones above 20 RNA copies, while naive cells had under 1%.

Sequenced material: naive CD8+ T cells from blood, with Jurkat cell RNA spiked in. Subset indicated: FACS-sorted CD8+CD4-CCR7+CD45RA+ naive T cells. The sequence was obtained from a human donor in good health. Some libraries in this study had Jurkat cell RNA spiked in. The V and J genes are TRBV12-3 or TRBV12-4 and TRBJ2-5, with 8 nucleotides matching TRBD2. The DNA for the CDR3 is TGTGCCAGCAGCAGAGCGGGAGAGCAAGAGACCCAGTACTTC. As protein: CASSRAGEQETQYF.